These 10 T cell receptor beta chains were sequenced from one sample in a study of T cells in Graves' hyperthyroidism and ophthalmopathy. Researchers took RNA transcripts and amplified the TCR beta CDR3 regions from them. Initially, a first-round RT-PCR of the TCR CDR3 employed the HTBI primer set. TCRdb analysed the multiplex PCR reads with MiXCR anew, one entry per CDR3 protein. The data contain more than 300,000 distinct CDR3 sequences, approximately 15% of them singletons. The sequenced material came from blood. The source is a woman aged 60 to 75 with Graves' hyperthyroidism.

This clonotype was seen repeatedly, ten times or more. This chain connects TRBV20-1 to TRBJ2-2; TRBD2 matches at 10 bases. The germline V gene has CDR1 DFQATT and CDR2 SNEGSKA (reference sequence). The CDR3 totals 16 residues. Germline trimming cut 0 bases from V and 6 bases from J; bases unmatched to any gene: 7. The CDR3 spells CSARDWLAGVAGELFF. In nucleotides, the CDR3 is TGCAGTGCTAGAGATTGGCTAGCGGGAGTTGCCGGGGAGCTGTTTTTT.

In its sample, this clonotype was seen many times. The chain uses TRBV3-1 and TRBJ1-2, with no clear D. CDR3 length: 12 residues. V was clipped by 4 bases and J by 3 bases, with 6 bases between them. Germline values: CDR1 LGHDT, CDR2 YNNKEL (reference sequence). The CDR3 DNA follows: TGTGCCAGCAGCCTCCCTTACTATGGCTACACCTTC. It is translated as CASSLPYYGYTF.

The chain joins TRBV19 to TRBJ1-2; 10 bases fit TRBD1. The CDR3 consists of 17 residues. Germline V gene sequence: CDR1 LNHDA, CDR2 SQIVND (reference sequence). V was clipped by 0 bases and J by 2 bases; unmatched bases: 6. CDR3 in amino acids: CASSIDPDRGRNYGYTF. For the CDR3, the DNA is TGTGCCAGTAGTATAGACCCTGACAGGGGGCGCAACTATGGCTACACCTTC.

This clonotype was observed at least ten times. The genes are TRBV7-9 and TRBJ2-5; 8 nucleotides align to TRBD2. J gave up 5 bases and V 8 bases, and 16 bases lay outside the gene matches. The germline V gene encodes CDR1 SEHNR and CDR2 FQNEAQ (reference sequence). The CDR3 is made up of 16 amino acids. In nucleotides, the CDR3 is TGTGCCAGCCGGCCGTCCCGGGGTAGCGGGAAGGAGACCCAGTACTTC. This codes for CASRPSRGSGKETQYF.

The chain uses TRBV7-3 and TRBJ2-2; TRBD1 matches 7 bases. The V gene end was trimmed by 5 bases and the J gene end by 0 bases; junction bases not matched to a gene: 3. Germline V gene lookup returns CDR1 SGHTA and CDR2 FQGTGA. This CDR3 spans 15 amino acids. The CDR3: CASSLGTANTGELFF. The DNA of the CDR3 is TGTGCCAGCAGCCTGGGGACAGCGAACACCGGGGAGCTGTTTTTT.

Many counts were recorded for this clonotype. The chain couples TRBV7-2 to TRBJ1-1, with a weak D call TRBD1 (5 bases). Looked up from germline, CDR1 is SGHTA and CDR2 is FQGNSA. The CDR3 is made up of 14 amino acids. V lost 2 bases and J 7 bases, leaving 14 bases between the germline ends. CDR3 coding DNA: TGTGCCAGCAGCTTAATGGCAGGGAGGCTTGAAGCTTTCTTT. Protein sequence: CASSLMAGRLEAFF.

In this sample, this clonotype turned up many times. This rearrangement joins TRBV7-9 to TRBJ2-5; D perhaps matches TRBD1 (5 bases). Germline V CDR1 and CDR2: SEHNR, FQNEAQ (reference sequence). This CDR3 region has 16 residues. Trimming took 5 bases from V and 1 from J, leaving 17 bases between them. CDR3 in amino acids: CASSTGPQGAQETQYF. DNA of the CDR3: TGTGCCAGCAGCACCGGGCCGCAAGGGGCCCAAGAGACCCAGTACTTC.

This clonotype was seen repeatedly, ten times or more. The V call is TRBV5-6, the J call TRBJ2-5, with D possibly TRBD1 on 6 matching bases. V lost 4 bases to trimming and J lost 5 bases, with 12 bases between them. CDR1 and CDR2 from the germline V gene are SGHDT and YYEEEE. This CDR3 spans 13 amino acids. This CDR3 reads CASSVDRRETQYF. For the CDR3, the DNA is TGTGCCAGCAGCGTCGACAGGAGGGAGACCCAGTACTTC.

This clonotype has at least ten counts. The chain carries TRBV6-1 and TRBJ1-3, with D perhaps matching TRBD1 (5 bases). The germline gives CDR1 MNHNS, CDR2 SASEGT. This CDR3 region has 14 residues. Trimming took 4 bases from V and 4 from J, leaving 11 bases between them. CDR3 sequence: CASSVNRKGNTIYF. The CDR3 DNA reads as TGTGCCAGCAGTGTCAACAGGAAGGGAAACACCATATATTTT.

This clonotype has a handful of counts. V gene TRBV11-3 combines with J gene TRBJ1-6; no definite D call. Per the germline V gene, CDR1 is SGHNT and CDR2 is YENEEA. The CDR3 contains 13 residues. V dropped 5 bases and J dropped 7 bases, with 9 bases sitting between them. The CDR3 sequence: CASSPMRNSPLHF. CDR3 sequence (DNA): TGTGCCAGCAGCCCTATGAGGAATTCACCCCTCCACTTT.